The clone carrying this T cell receptor (beta chain) occurred many times. Its cognate antigen is unknown. These data are taken from a study of T cells in Graves' hyperthyroidism and ophthalmopathy. Study results and limitations: From stable hyperthyroidism, ophthalmopathy was separated by a 13 V-J model.

Amplification of TCR beta CDR3 regions was performed using RNA transcripts as template. A first-round RT-PCR of the TCR CDR3 used the HTBI primer set. TCRdb redid the calling of the multiplex PCR reads with MiXCR, one entry per CDR3 protein. The table records hundreds of thousands of distinct CDR3 sequences, approximately 40% of them present only once. Hyperthyroidism of Graves' type that showed no ophthalmopathy progression within 18 months was stable. Lactation, pregnancy, other autoimmune disease or uncontrolled infection excluded patients. PBMCs were collected from an approximately 9.3 ml volume of fresh peripheral blood. The CDR3 loop spans 17 amino acids. From germline, CDR1 is SGHTA and CDR2 FQGNSA. V shed 1 base and J shed 0 bases, with 15 bases lying between them.

The J gene is TRBJ1-1, the V gene TRBV7-2, with D unresolved. Sequencing used blood. This receptor was obtained from a woman aged 35 to 49 with Graves' hyperthyroidism. CDR3 sequence: CASSLGLGKFMNTEAFF. The CDR3 DNA is TGTGCCAGCAGCTTAGGGCTGGGGAAGTTCATGAACACTGAAGCTTTCTTT. Drawing the rest from reference TRBV7-2 and TRBJ1-1, the complete variable domain is GAGVSQSPSNKVTEKGKDVELRCDPISGHTALYWYRQSLGQGLEFLIYFQGNSAPDKSGLPSDRFSAERTGGSVSTLTIQRTQQEDSAVYLCASSLGLGKFMNTEAFFGQGTRLTVV.